These 21 T cell receptor beta chains originate from one sample sequenced in a study of cytomegalovirus exposure and HLA in healthy donors. The PCR employed 60 Vbeta primers together with 13 Jbeta primers. Here immunoSEQ multiplex PCR was the method, and the copy in TCRdb shows in-frame clones only, minus some. The profile shows around 200,000 clones, 80% of them singletons. Material: PBMCs. The source of these receptors is a man aged 35 to 55 in good health and CMV-seropositive.

The CDR3 loop is CASTPRGDRVEVDGYTF. The CDR3, as DNA: TGCGCCAGCACCCCGCGTGGGGATCGGGTGGAGGTAGACGGCTACACCTTC. This chain connects TRBV5-1 to TRBJ1-2, with D hard to call. The germline gives CDR1 SGHRS, CDR2 YFSETQ. The V and J ends lost 6 bases and 8 bases respectively, with 29 bases between them. The CDR3 has 17 amino acids. Combining the CDR3 with reference TRBV5-1 and TRBJ1-2 gives the whole variable domain KAGVTQTPRYLIKTRGQQVTLSCSPISGHRSVSWYQQTPGQGLQFLFEYFSETQRNKGNFPGRFSGRQFSNSRSEMNVSTLELGDSALYLCASTPRGDRVEVDGYTFGSGTRLTVV.

This clone appeared a few times. This sequence joins TRBV5-6 and TRBJ2-3, with 9 bases fitting TRBD2. CDR3 length equals 14 residues. V lost 6 bases, J lost 2 bases, and 4 bases stayed unmatched. Germline V gene sequence: CDR1 SGHDT, CDR2 YYEEEE. The CDR3: CASTGLALTDTQYF. The CDR3 nucleotides are TGTGCCAGCACCGGACTAGCGCTCACAGATACGCAGTATTTT.

The genes are TRBV25-1 and TRBJ2-2; D is perhaps TRBD2 (5 bases). The CDR3 is 14 amino acids. Germline CDR1 and CDR2: MGHDK and SYGVNS. Between the trimmed V and J ends, which lost 2 bases and 1 base, there was a span of 5 bases. As DNA, the CDR3 is TGTGCCAGCAGTGAAGCGGGGAACACCGGGGAGCTGTTTTTT. Protein product: CASSEAGNTGELFF.

V gene TRBV7-2 combines with J gene TRBJ1-5; 10 bases align to TRBD1. Germline CDR1 reads SGHTA; CDR2 reads FQGNSA. J lost 6 bases, V lost 3 bases, and 8 bases had no gene match. The CDR3 spans 16 residues. The CDR3 loop is CASSFTGTGVGQPQHF. The CDR3 nucleotides read TGTGCCAGCAGCTTTACCGGGACAGGGGTAGGTCAGCCCCAGCATTTT. The variable domain in full, completed from reference TRBV7-2 and TRBJ1-5, reads GAGVSQSPSNKVTEKGKDVELRCDPISGHTALYWYRQSLGQGLEFLIYFQGNSAPDKSGLPSDRFSAERTGGSVSTLTIQRTQQEDSAVYLCASSFTGTGVGQPQHFGDGTRLSIL.

The chain has TRBV9 and TRBJ2-7; D unclear. The CDR3 totals 15 residues. Germline loops: CDR1 SGDLS, CDR2 YYNGEE. V dropped 0 bases and J dropped 4 bases, with 14 bases sitting between them. CDR3 bases: TGTGCCAGCAGCGTAGATGGGCAGGCCACTTACGAGCAGTACTTC. Protein: CASSVDGQATYEQYF.

This clone has just a few counts. This chain connects TRBV4-3 to TRBJ1-1, with D possibly matching TRBD1 (6 bases). Trimming pared 0 bases from V and 3 bases from J, leaving 14 bases between. CDR3 length: 16 residues. Germline V gene lookup returns CDR1 LGHNA and CDR2 YSLEER. The CDR3 here is CASSQDSGERDTEAFF. CDR3 nucleotide sequence: TGCGCCAGCAGCCAAGATTCAGGGGAGAGGGACACTGAAGCTTTCTTT.

This chain connects TRBV6-5 to TRBJ2-1; no firm D call. The V gene's germline CDR1 is MNHEY and CDR2 SVGAGI. The CDR3 spans 12 residues. V lost 2 bases and J lost 9, with 8 bases in between. The chain's CDR3 is CASSYGPSEQFF. CDR3 DNA: TGTGCCAGCAGTTACGGCCCAAGTGAGCAGTTCTTC.

This chain uses TRBV5-1 with TRBJ2-1, with D possibly being TRBD2 (8 bases). Looked up from germline, CDR1 is SGHRS and CDR2 is YFSETQ. CDR3 length: 12 residues. V was cut by 3 bases and J by 15 bases, with 16 bases left in between. The CDR3 protein is CASSSGDSGGFF. CDR3 DNA sequence: TGCGCCAGCAGCTCGGGGGACAGCGGGGGGTTCTTC. Full variable domain (outside the CDR3, taken from reference TRBV5-1 and TRBJ2-1): KAGVTQTPRYLIKTRGQQVTLSCSPISGHRSVSWYQQTPGQGLQFLFEYFSETQRNKGNFPGRFSGRQFSNSRSEMNVSTLELGDSALYLCASSSGDSGGFFGPGTRLTVL.

The genes are TRBV9 and TRBJ2-7; 9 nucleotides agree with TRBD2. J was trimmed by 9 bases and V by 0 bases; bases with no gene match: 10. CDR3 size: 15 residues. Germline V gives CDR1 SGDLS, CDR2 YYNGEE. The CDR3 nucleotides are TGTGCCAGCAGCGTAGGAAGCGGGGGGATTATGGTGCAGTACTTC. It translates to CASSVGSGGIMVQYF. Full variable domain (missing parts from reference TRBV9 and TRBJ2-7): DSGVTQTPKHLITATGQRVTLRCSPRSGDLSVYWYQQSLDQGLQFLIQYYNGEERAKGNILERFSAQQFPDLHSELNLSSLELGDSALYFCASSVGSGGIMVQYFGPGTRLTVT.

This rearrangement joins TRBV30 to TRBJ2-1; 8 bases fit TRBD2. The V gene's germline CDR1 is GTSNPN and CDR2 SVGIG (reference sequence). Unmatched junction bases numbered 6, after V lost 3 bases and J lost 5 bases. The CDR3 covers 14 residues. CDR3 nucleotide sequence: TGTGCCTGGAGAAGGCGGGGGGCCCACAATGAGCAGTTCTTC. Translated: CAWRRRGAHNEQFF.

This clone was seen just once. This rearrangement joins TRBV7-9 to TRBJ1-4; TRBD1 agrees at 9 bases. This CDR3 contains 15 residues. The V gene's germline CDR1 is SEHNR and CDR2 FQNEAQ (reference sequence). V lost 1 base to trimming and J lost 8 bases; unmatched junction nucleotides: 5. CDR3 in amino acids: CASSLDRGPQEKLFF. The CDR3 DNA sequence: TGTGCCAGCAGCTTAGACAGGGGGCCGCAGGAAAAACTGTTTTTT.

Here the CDR3 reads CASSPGRGTEAFF. CDR3 DNA: TGTGCCAGCTCACCAGGGAGGGGAACTGAAGCTTTCTTT. V usage is TRBV18 and J usage is TRBJ1-1; D perhaps matches TRBD1 (5 bases). Germline values: CDR1 KGHSH, CDR2 LQKENI. The CDR3 is made up of 13 amino acids. The V end was cut by 2 bases, the J end by 5 bases, with 9 bases between.

The chain has TRBV15 and TRBJ2-1; D is unresolved. The CDR3 has 13 amino acids. Germline values: CDR1 LNHNV, CDR2 YYDKDF (reference sequence). The V gene lost 0 bases and the J gene lost 9 bases, with 9 bases spanning the gap. The CDR3 protein is CATSRDPQVEQFF. In DNA form, the CDR3 reads TGTGCCACCAGCAGAGATCCCCAGGTTGAGCAGTTCTTC.

The chain links TRBV4-2 to TRBJ2-3, with D hard to call. With 4 bases removed from V and 1 base from J, the gap between germline ends came to 12 bases. The CDR3 runs 15 residues. Germline V lookup: CDR1 LGHNA, CDR2 YNFKEQ. The DNA of the CDR3 is TGTGCCAGCAGCCCTGGCAGTGCGGGCACAGATACGCAGTATTTT. The encoded protein is CASSPGSAGTDTQYF.

The rearrangement links TRBV2 to TRBJ2-7; 10 bases align to TRBD2. V lost 8 bases, J lost 5 bases, and 9 bases stayed unmatched. Germline assignment: CDR1 SNHLY and CDR2 FYNNEI. The CDR3 loop spans 14 amino acids. The CDR3 nucleotides read TGTGCCAGCGACAATAGCGGGGGGCGCAACGAGCAGTACTTC. This translates into CASDNSGGRNEQYF.

This clone occurred a few times. The chain employs TRBV6-6 and TRBJ2-1; a possible D gene is TRBD1 (6 bases). Between the trimmed V and J ends, which lost 7 bases and 9 bases, there was a span of 13 bases. The CDR3 totals 12 residues. In germline, CDR1 is MNHNY, CDR2 SVGAGI (reference sequence). In nucleotides, the CDR3 is TGTGCCAGCAATTTGGGGGCGGGTGAGCAGTTCTTC. Its protein is CASNLGAGEQFF.

The V call is TRBV30, the J call TRBJ1-4; D unresolved. V was trimmed by 1 base and J by 8 bases, leaving 5 bases between them. In germline, CDR1 is GTSNPN, CDR2 SVGIG (reference sequence). This CDR3 is 11 amino acids long. In DNA, the CDR3 is TGTGCCTGGAGTGCCGGGGAAAAACTGTTTTTT. This gives the protein CAWSAGEKLFF. The variable domain in full, completed from reference TRBV30 and TRBJ1-4, reads SQTIHQWPATLVQPVGSPLSLECTVEGTSNPNLYWYRQAAGRGLQLLFYSVGIGQISSEVPQNLSASRPQDRQFILSSKKLLLSDSGFYLCAWSAGEKLFFGSGTQLSVL.

The chain uses TRBV7-6 and TRBJ1-5; D possibly corresponds to TRBD1 (5 bases). Trimming cost V 5 bases and J 7 bases, with 15 bases left between them. Germline V gives CDR1 SGHVS, CDR2 FNYEAQ. The CDR3 contains 14 residues. In DNA form, the CDR3 reads TGTGCCAGCAGCCCCAACGGGGGATACCAGCCCCAGCATTTT. Its protein is CASSPNGGYQPQHF.

This sequence joins TRBV29-1 and TRBJ1-1; D is undetermined. CDR1 SQVTM and CDR2 ANQGSEA come from the germline V gene. The CDR3 totals 12 residues. Trimming pared 7 bases from V and 0 bases from J, leaving 9 bases between. The CDR3 here is CSAARMNTEAFF. DNA of the CDR3: TGCAGCGCAGCCAGGATGAACACTGAAGCTTTCTTT.

This clone has only a few counts. The chain has TRBV27 and TRBJ2-3, with a tentative D call TRBD1 (5 bases). CDR3 length: 14 residues. The germline V gene encodes CDR1 MNHEY and CDR2 SMNVEV (reference sequence). The V gene lost 8 bases and the J gene lost 4 bases, with 16 bases spanning the gap. CDR3 coding DNA: TGTGCCAGCGCCGCATCAGGGATTCCAGATACGCAGTATTTT. Residues: CASAASGIPDTQYF.

The V gene is TRBV29-1, the J gene TRBJ1-5; D is perhaps TRBD1 (5 bases). The V gene's germline CDR1 is SQVTM and CDR2 ANQGSEA. V was shortened by 3 bases and J by 8 bases, with 14 bases between the two germline ends. CDR3 length equals 13 residues. DNA for the CDR3: TGCAGCGTTGAGGGTGCCGGGGGAGAGCCCCAGCATTTT. Residues: CSVEGAGGEPQHF.